A selection of T cell receptor beta chains follows, all from one sample in a study of radiotherapy plus CTLA-4 blockade in lung cancer. The protocol was immunoSEQ multiplex PCR, while the TCRdb copy is restricted to in-frame clones and leaves out a portion. The data show about 55,000 clones, with 82% seen just once and under 7% held by the top ten. The input for sequencing was peripheral blood, taken from a patient treated with radiotherapy plus ipilimumab. The source is a human donor with non-small cell lung cancer whose response to radiotherapy plus ipilimumab could not be evaluated. The CDR3 runs from the conserved cysteine through the conserved F or W. D genes are given only for firm matches. Size values are once, few and many counts, or a class for expanded clones, and some rows have none.

d_gene	v_gene	j_gene	abundance	CDR3nt	CDR3aa
TRBD2	TRBV4-3	TRBJ2-3	NA	TGCGCCAGCAGCCCCACCGGGACTAGCGGGGGTGATACGCAGTATTTT	CASSPTGTSGGDTQYF
TRBD1	TRBV7-9	TRBJ1-1	NA	TGTGCCAGCAGCTTAGGGGGCCTTTGGACAGGACGTGAAGCTTTCTTT	CASSLGGLWTGREAFF
TRBD1	TRBV7-2	TRBJ1-2	NA	TGTGCCAGCAGCCGCTCCGCGGACAGGGAGGACTACACCTTC	CASSRSADREDYTF
NA	TRBV12-5	TRBJ1-2	NA	TGTGCTAGTGGTCCCCCCCCATATGGCTACACCTTC	CASGPPPYGYTF
NA	TRBV29-1	TRBJ1-4	NA	TGCAGCGTAGTTCAGGGTGCAACTAATGAAAAACTGTTTTTT	CSVVQGATNEKLFF
TRBD1	TRBV2	TRBJ2-7	NA	TGTGCCAGCAGCAGGGAGACAGGGGGCCGCTACGAGCAGTACTTC	CASSRETGGRYEQYF
NA	TRBV28	TRBJ2-7	NA	TGTGCCAGCAGTGCAGGGTTGCTTGGCTACGAGCAGTACTTC	CASSAGLLGYEQYF
NA	TRBV6-6	TRBJ2-1	once	TGTGGGGCCGGGATCAATGAGCAGTTCTTC	CGAGINEQFF
NA	TRBV25-1	TRBJ2-3	NA	TGTGCCAGCAGTGAGGAGGGGGGGGCACGGAGCACAGATACGCAGTATTTT	CASSEEGGARSTDTQYF
NA	TRBV28	TRBJ1-5	NA	TGTGCCAGCAGTTTGCAGGGAAAAAGCAATCAGCCCCAGCATTTT	CASSLQGKSNQPQHF
TRBD2	TRBV27	TRBJ2-5	NA	TGTGCCAGCAGTTCCCGGGGGCGGGAGGCCCAGTACTTC	CASSSRGREAQYF
NA	TRBV19	TRBJ1-1	NA	TGTGCCAGCTCAGGCGGAGGGGCTAGAGCTTTCTTT	CASSGGGARAFF
TRBD1	TRBV19	TRBJ1-5	NA	TGTGCCAGTAGTGGAGACAGGGGTGGATCGAGCAATCAGCCCCAGCATTTT	CASSGDRGGSSNQPQHF
NA	TRBV5-1	TRBJ1-6	NA	TGCGCCAGCAGCTTGGCCGGGCAGGGTGGTTCACCCCTCCACTTT	CASSLAGQGGSPLHF
NA	TRBV18	TRBJ1-4	NA	TGTGCCAGCTCACCCCTGGAGCGCGGATCAACTAATGAAAAACTGTTTTTT	CASSPLERGSTNEKLFF
TRBD1	TRBV2	TRBJ1-2	NA	TGTGCCAGAAGGACAGGGTTAAACTATGGCTACACCTTC	CARRTGLNYGYTF
TRBD1	TRBV9	TRBJ1-2	NA	TGTGCCAGCAGCCCCGAGGGGGGGACAGGCTTTTATGGCTACACCTTC	CASSPEGGTGFYGYTF
NA	TRBV29-1	TRBJ1-1	NA	TGCAGCGTCGTAGGGGAACAGGGATGGAACACTGAAGCTTTCTTT	CSVVGEQGWNTEAFF
TRBD2	TRBV7-9	TRBJ2-1	NA	TGTGCCAGCAACCGGGAGGTAAATGAGCAGTTCTTC	CASNREVNEQFF
TRBD1	TRBV19	TRBJ2-1	NA	TGTGCCAGTAGAAGGGACAGGGTGAGGAATGAGCAGTTCTTC	CASRRDRVRNEQFF
TRBD1	TRBV4-3	TRBJ1-2	NA	TGCGCCAGCAGCCACGCCGGGACAGGGATCAACTATGGCTACACCTTC	CASSHAGTGINYGYTF
TRBD2	TRBV27	TRBJ2-3	many	TGTGCCAGCAGTTTATTAGCGGGGGCTCGCACAGATACGCAGTATTTT	CASSLLAGARTDTQYF